This entry lists 25 T cell receptor beta chains sequenced from one sample in a study of vaccination and CD4 T cells after COVID-19. Sequencing of cultured CD4+ T cell DNA used the Oncomine TCR Beta short-read assay. TCRdb re-derived calls from the PCR reads in MiXCR, one entry per CDR3 protein. This repertoire shows 7,000 or so distinct CDR3 sequences, 35% to 40% found once; its top ten account for under 30%. No cognate antigen is known for these TCRs. Treatment denoted: roughly 11-day PBMC culture with coronavirus spike peptide pools or control peptides (ViraFEST assay). Gathering of the CD4+ T cells, from the unexposed donor, took place before the COVID-19 pandemic (2011-2018). Material for sequencing was CD4+ T cells from blood, cultured in vitro. These receptors all stem from a human donor in good health.

This clonotype was counted between two and nine times. This chain uses TRBV20-1 with TRBJ1-5; 7 bases map to TRBD1. Germline CDR1 reads DFQATT; CDR2 reads SNEGSKA (reference sequence). The V and J ends lost 5 bases and 3 bases, in that order; junction bases with no gene match: 7. The CDR3 has 14 amino acids. The CDR3 bases are TGCAGTGCTCATAGACAGGGAGTCAATCAGCCCCAGCATTTT. It translates to CSAHRQGVNQPQHF.

The CDR3 DNA follows: TGTGCCAGCAGGTCAGCCGGAGGCAGGGAAAGGAATCAGCCCCAGCATTTT. This translates into CASRSAGGRERNQPQHF. The chain combines TRBV6-1 with TRBJ1-5; D perhaps matches TRBD1 (5 bases). V lost 6 bases, J lost 4 bases, and 22 bases lay in between. The CDR3 consists of 17 residues. Germline CDR1 and CDR2: MNHNS and SASEGT.

This clonotype is labeled as medium-sized. This sequence joins TRBV14 and TRBJ2-5; D remains unclear. V was pared by 0 bases and J by 4 bases, with 0 bases between. CDR3 length equals 11 residues. Germline values: CDR1 SGHDN, CDR2 FVKESK. CDR3 sequence (DNA): TGTGCCAGCAGCCAAGAAGAGACCCAGTACTTC. It yields the protein CASSQEETQYF.

This clonotype has only a few counts. The rearrangement uses TRBV27 and TRBJ1-1; weak D call: TRBD1 (5 bases). Per germline, CDR1 MNHEY and CDR2 SMNVEV (reference sequence). V dropped 0 bases and J dropped 2 bases, with 10 bases sitting between them. This CDR3 comprises 15 residues. CDR3 residues: CASSLSLDSNTEAFF. CDR3 DNA sequence: TGTGCCAGCAGTTTATCCCTAGACAGCAACACTGAAGCTTTCTTT.

The chain couples TRBV12-3 or TRBV12-4 to TRBJ1-2; 7 nucleotides align to TRBD1. This CDR3 has 16 amino acids. The ends lost 3 bases at V and 4 bases at J; junction bases unmatched: 11. The chain's CDR3 is CASSFGGGDVSYGYTF. The CDR3 region has the DNA TGTGCCAGCAGTTTTGGAGGGGGCGACGTAAGCTATGGCTACACCTTC.

This chain connects TRBV10-3 to TRBJ1-5, with D perhaps matching TRBD1 (5 bases). CDR1 is ENHRY and CDR2 is SYGVKD in the germline V gene. The CDR3 is made up of 15 amino acids. V dropped 0 bases and J dropped 4 bases, with 10 bases sitting between them. CDR3 region: CAISESTAGNQPQHF. The CDR3 bases are TGTGCCATCAGTGAGTCGACAGCTGGAAATCAGCCCCAGCATTTT.

The chain joins TRBV7-2 to TRBJ1-2; the D gene is possibly TRBD1 (5 bases). Looked up from germline, CDR1 is SGHTA and CDR2 is FQGNSA. V lost 3 bases to trimming and J lost 8 bases, with 13 bases between them. This CDR3 comprises 13 residues. CDR3 region: CASSLGPRDGYTF. The CDR3 DNA is TGTGCCAGCAGCTTGGGGCCACGAGACGGCTACACCTTC.

Only a few counts were recorded for this clonotype. The V and J genes are TRBV19 and TRBJ1-2, with D tentatively TRBD1 (6 bases). Germline lookup yields CDR1 LNHDA and CDR2 SQIVND (reference sequence). Trimming removed 4 bases from V and 3 bases from J, with 21 bases in between. This CDR3 contains 17 residues. For the CDR3, the DNA is TGTGCCAGTAGTAACCCAAGTGCGGGGGCCGGATACTATGGCTACACCTTC. Translating gives CASSNPSAGAGYYGYTF. The whole variable domain, remainder taken from reference TRBV19 and TRBJ1-2, is DGGITQSPKYLFRKEGQNVTLSCEQNLNHDAMYWYRQDPGQGLRLIYYSQIVNDFQKGDIAEGYSVSREKKESFPLTVTSAQKNPTAFYLCASSNPSAGAGYYGYTFGSGTRLTVV.

This clonotype was recorded a few times. The V call is TRBV7-9, the J call TRBJ2-5; 7 bases line up with TRBD2. Trimming at V came to 5 bases and at J to 5 bases, leaving 2 bases not matched to a gene. There are 12 residues in the CDR3. Per the germline V gene, CDR1 is SEHNR and CDR2 is FQNEAQ (reference sequence). The CDR3 protein is CASSKLAETQYF. In DNA form, the CDR3 reads TGTGCCAGCAGCAAACTAGCGGAGACCCAGTACTTC.

The chain uses TRBV2 and TRBJ1-1; possible D gene TRBD1, 5 bases. CDR1 is SNHLY, CDR2 FYNNEI, per germline. This CDR3 is built from 12 residues. V was pared by 3 bases and J by 11 bases, with 13 bases between. This chain's CDR3 is CASSEGTREAFF. The CDR3, as DNA: TGTGCCAGCAGTGAGGGTACCAGGGAGGCTTTCTTT.

The chain has TRBV6-1 and TRBJ1-1, with D unclear. The CDR3 is 14 residues long. Trimming removed 6 bases at V and 0 bases at J, with 11 bases between. Germline assignment: CDR1 MNHNS and CDR2 SASEGT. The CDR3 DNA follows: TGTGCCAGCAGGCTACAAGGAATGAACACTGAAGCTTTCTTT. It translates to CASRLQGMNTEAFF.

The chain couples TRBV6-4 to TRBJ1-1; TRBD1 matches 7 bases. With V trimmed by 4 bases and J by 4 bases, 3 bases remained unmatched. The CDR3 consists of 13 residues. Per germline, CDR1 MRHNA and CDR2 SNTAGT. As DNA, the CDR3 is TGTGCCAGCAGTGCACAGGGGAGCACTGAAGCTTTCTTT. Translating it yields CASSAQGSTEAFF.

This chain connects TRBV2 to TRBJ1-6; 7 bases line up with TRBD1. CDR3 size: 14 residues. The germline V gene has CDR1 SNHLY and CDR2 FYNNEI. The V and J ends lost 10 bases and 6 bases, in that order; junction bases with no gene match: 9. CDR3 loop: CATRSGTVNSPLHF. CDR3 sequence (DNA): TGTGCCACCCGTTCCGGGACAGTTAATTCACCCCTCCACTTT.

This clonotype has a handful of counts. V usage is TRBV7-2 and J usage is TRBJ2-5, with D hard to call. This CDR3 has 16 amino acids. Germline assignment: CDR1 SGHTA and CDR2 FQGNSA. V was pared by 6 bases and J by 3 bases, with 20 bases between. Here the CDR3 reads CASSPEWALGKETQYF. The CDR3 nucleotides read TGTGCCAGCAGTCCCGAGTGGGCCCTCGGAAAAGAGACCCAGTACTTC.

This clonotype occurred once. V gene TRBV5-1 combines with J gene TRBJ1-1; tentatively, D is TRBD1 (6 bases). V lost 4 bases, J lost 4 bases, and 14 bases lay in between. Per germline, CDR1 SGHRS and CDR2 YFSETQ. CDR3 length: 14 residues. This CDR3 is CASSPTGAPTEAFF. The CDR3 DNA follows: TGCGCCAGCAGCCCAACGGGGGCCCCCACTGAAGCTTTCTTT.

The chain couples TRBV10-3 to TRBJ1-1; TRBD1 agrees at 11 bases. This CDR3 comprises 13 residues. V lost 3 bases and J lost 11; bases outside the gene matches: 5. Germline CDR1 reads ENHRY; CDR2 reads SYGVKD. CDR3 nucleotides: TGTGCCATCAGTGATGGGACAGGGGGAGACGCTTTCTTT. It translates to CAISDGTGGDAFF.

The sample holds a few counts of this clonotype. The chain combines TRBV7-9 with TRBJ1-5; D unclear. This CDR3 has 14 residues. Germline CDR1 SEHNR, CDR2 FQNEAQ (reference sequence). V was pared by 3 bases and J by 7 bases, with 13 bases between. This chain's CDR3 is CASSFTGEAQPQHF. The CDR3 coding sequence is TGTGCCAGCAGCTTCACTGGGGAGGCCCAGCCCCAGCATTTT.

Only a few counts were recorded for this clonotype. This chain joins TRBV11-2 and TRBJ1-6; D is ambiguous. With 1 base removed from V and 7 bases from J, the gap between germline ends came to 8 bases. The V gene's germline CDR1 is SGHAT and CDR2 FQNNGV. The CDR3 has 14 amino acids. In nucleotides, the CDR3 is TGTGCCAGCAGCTTAGTGACGTGGAATTCACCCCTCCACTTT. Protein product: CASSLVTWNSPLHF.

This clonotype has only a few counts. The DNA for the CDR3 is TGCAGTGCTAGAGAGCCCGAGATCTACTATGGCTACACCTTC. This translates into CSAREPEIYYGYTF. This chain connects TRBV20-1 to TRBJ1-2; D remains ambiguous. The CDR3 has 14 amino acids. The V end was cut by 0 bases, the J end by 3 bases, with 11 bases between. The V gene's germline CDR1 is DFQATT and CDR2 SNEGSKA (reference sequence).

The rearrangement joins TRBV12-3 or TRBV12-4 to TRBJ2-2; D uncertain. Trimming stripped 3 bases from V and 7 bases from J, with 9 bases between. The CDR3 length is 13 residues. CDR3 sequence (DNA): TGTGCCAGCAGTTTCTCCGAAGTCGGGGAGCTGTTTTTT. Encoded protein: CASSFSEVGELFF.

This sequence joins TRBV19 and TRBJ2-3; no clear D. The CDR3 consists of 11 residues. V gave up 5 bases and J gave up 5 bases, with 5 bases separating them. Germline-derived CDR1 and CDR2 are LNHDA and SQIVND (reference sequence). The chain's CDR3 is CASSLQDTQYF. The CDR3 DNA follows: TGTGCCAGTAGTCTCCAAGATACGCAGTATTTT.

The chain has TRBV7-9 and TRBJ2-7, with D possibly matching TRBD1 (5 bases). Trimming shortened V by 1 base and J by 0 bases, and 7 bases separated the two germline ends. The CDR3 has 14 amino acids. Germline V gene sequence: CDR1 SEHNR, CDR2 FQNEAQ (reference sequence). The CDR3 DNA reads TGTGCCAGCAGCTTAGAGGGGTTCTCCTACGAGCAGTACTTC. Translated: CASSLEGFSYEQYF.

This clonotype was counted between two and nine times. V usage is TRBV30 and J usage is TRBJ1-5, with TRBD1 as a possible D gene (5 bases). The V and J ends lost 4 bases and 2 bases respectively, with 18 bases between them. The V gene's germline CDR1 is GTSNPN and CDR2 SVGIG (reference sequence). The CDR3 is 16 amino acids. CDR3 in DNA: TGTGCCTGGACCGGGCAGGGCGGTTTGGGCAATCAGCCCCAGCATTTT. This sequence encodes CAWTGQGGLGNQPQHF.

This clonotype counts as medium-sized (0.01 to 0.1%). This rearrangement joins TRBV9 to TRBJ1-5; no firm D call. The V gene lost 2 bases and the J gene lost 4 bases, with 7 bases spanning the gap. CDR3 size: 13 residues. Germline-derived CDR1 and CDR2 are SGDLS and YYNGEE. The CDR3 nucleotides read TGTGCCAGCAGCGTTGATCTTAATCAGCCCCAGCATTTT. Its protein product is CASSVDLNQPQHF.

V usage is TRBV18 and J usage is TRBJ1-1; 9 bases match TRBD1. The CDR3 is 14 residues long. Germline CDR1 reads KGHSH; CDR2 reads LQKENI. The V gene end was trimmed by 3 bases and the J gene end by 5 bases; junction bases not matched to a gene: 4. The CDR3 DNA is TGTGCCAGCTCACCGGGACAGGGAAGGACTGAAGCTTTCTTT. It is translated as CASSPGQGRTEAFF.